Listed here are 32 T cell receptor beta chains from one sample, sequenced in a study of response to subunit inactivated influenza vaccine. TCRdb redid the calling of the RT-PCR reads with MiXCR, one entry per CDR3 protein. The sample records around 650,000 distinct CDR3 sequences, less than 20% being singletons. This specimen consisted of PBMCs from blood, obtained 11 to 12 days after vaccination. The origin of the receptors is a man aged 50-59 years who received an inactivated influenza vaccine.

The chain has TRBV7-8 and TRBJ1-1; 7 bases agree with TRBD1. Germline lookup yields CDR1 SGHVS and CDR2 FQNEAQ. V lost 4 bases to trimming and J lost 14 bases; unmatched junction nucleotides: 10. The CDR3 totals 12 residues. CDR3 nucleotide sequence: TGTGCCAGCAGCTCACCTCGCTTGGGACAGTTCTTT. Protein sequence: CASSSPRLGQFF.

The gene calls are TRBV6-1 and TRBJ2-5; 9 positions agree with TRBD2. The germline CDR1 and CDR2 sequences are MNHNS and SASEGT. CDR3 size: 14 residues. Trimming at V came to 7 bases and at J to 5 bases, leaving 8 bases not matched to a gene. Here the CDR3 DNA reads TGTGCCAGCACCTTAGCGGGGGATACTGAGACCCAGTACTTC. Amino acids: CASTLAGDTETQYF.

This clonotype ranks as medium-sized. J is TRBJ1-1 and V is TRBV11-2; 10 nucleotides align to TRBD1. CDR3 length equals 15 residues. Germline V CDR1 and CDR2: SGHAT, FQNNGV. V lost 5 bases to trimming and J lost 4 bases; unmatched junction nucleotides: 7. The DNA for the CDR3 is TGTGCCAGCAGCCCAACGGGACAGGGGTCCACTGAAGCTTTCTTT. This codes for CASSPTGQGSTEAFF.

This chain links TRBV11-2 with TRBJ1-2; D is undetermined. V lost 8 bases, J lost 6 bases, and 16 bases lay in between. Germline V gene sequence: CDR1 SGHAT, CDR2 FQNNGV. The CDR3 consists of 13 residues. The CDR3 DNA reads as TGTGCCAGCTCCCGCATCCTGGGAAATGGCTACACCTTC. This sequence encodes CASSRILGNGYTF.

Here the CDR3 DNA reads TGTGCCAGCAGTAGCGGGGGGACCCGTACCCAGTACTTC. It specifies CASSSGGTRTQYF. This rearrangement joins TRBV6-2 or TRBV6-3 to TRBJ2-5; 9 nucleotides align to TRBD2. This CDR3 is built from 13 residues. Germline V gives CDR1 MNHEY, CDR2 SVGEGT. Trimming removed 5 bases from V and 8 bases from J; junction bases left unmatched: 6.

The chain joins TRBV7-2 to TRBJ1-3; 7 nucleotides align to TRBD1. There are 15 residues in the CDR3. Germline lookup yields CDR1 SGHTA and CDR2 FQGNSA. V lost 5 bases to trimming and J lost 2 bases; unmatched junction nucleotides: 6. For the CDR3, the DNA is TGTGCCAGCAGCCCCCGGGACAGTCCTGGAAACACCATATATTTT. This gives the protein CASSPRDSPGNTIYF.

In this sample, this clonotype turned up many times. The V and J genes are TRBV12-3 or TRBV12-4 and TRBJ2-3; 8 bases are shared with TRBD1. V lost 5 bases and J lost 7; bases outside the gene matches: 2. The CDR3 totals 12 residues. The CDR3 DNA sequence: TGTGCCAGCAGTGACAGGGGATATACGCAGTATTTT. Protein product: CASSDRGYTQYF.

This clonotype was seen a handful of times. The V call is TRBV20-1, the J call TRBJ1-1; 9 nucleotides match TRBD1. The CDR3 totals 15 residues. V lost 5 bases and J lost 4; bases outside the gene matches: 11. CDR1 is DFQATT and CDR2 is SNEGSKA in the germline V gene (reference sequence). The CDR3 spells CSAGVYRGLGTEAFF. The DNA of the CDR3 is TGCAGTGCTGGGGTCTACAGGGGGCTTGGCACTGAAGCTTTCTTT.

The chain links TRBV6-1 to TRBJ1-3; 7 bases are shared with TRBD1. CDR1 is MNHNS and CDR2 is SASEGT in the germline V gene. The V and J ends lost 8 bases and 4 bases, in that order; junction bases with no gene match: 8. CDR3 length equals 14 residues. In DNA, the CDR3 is TGTGCCAGCCAGGGACAGTTGGGGGGAAACACCATATATTTT. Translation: CASQGQLGGNTIYF.

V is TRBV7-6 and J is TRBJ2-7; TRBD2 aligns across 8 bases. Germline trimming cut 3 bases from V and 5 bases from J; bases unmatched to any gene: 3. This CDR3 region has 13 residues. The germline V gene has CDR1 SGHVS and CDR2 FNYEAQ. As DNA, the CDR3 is TGTGCCAGCAGCTTCTATAGCGGGAACGAGCAGTACTTC. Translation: CASSFYSGNEQYF.

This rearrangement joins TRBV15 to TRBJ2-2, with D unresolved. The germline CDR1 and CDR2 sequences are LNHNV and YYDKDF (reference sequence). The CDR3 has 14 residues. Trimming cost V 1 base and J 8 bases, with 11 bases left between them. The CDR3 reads CATSRVRLSGELFF. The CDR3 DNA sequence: TGTGCCACCAGCAGAGTCCGTCTCTCGGGGGAGCTGTTTTTT.

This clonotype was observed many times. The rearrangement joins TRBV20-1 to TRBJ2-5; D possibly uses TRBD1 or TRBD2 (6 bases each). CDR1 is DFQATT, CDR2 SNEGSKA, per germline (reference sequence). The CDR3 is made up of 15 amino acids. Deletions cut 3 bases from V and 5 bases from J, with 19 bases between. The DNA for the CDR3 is TGCAGTGCTAGTAGACGGGGGACAACCGGGGAGACCCAGTACTTC. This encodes CSASRRGTTGETQYF.

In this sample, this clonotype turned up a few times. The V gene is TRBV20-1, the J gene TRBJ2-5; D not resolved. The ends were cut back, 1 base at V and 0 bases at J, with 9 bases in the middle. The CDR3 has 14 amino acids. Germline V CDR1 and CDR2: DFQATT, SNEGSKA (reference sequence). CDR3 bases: TGCAGTGCTAGAGGCCCGATAAACCAAGAGACCCAGTACTTC. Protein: CSARGPINQETQYF.

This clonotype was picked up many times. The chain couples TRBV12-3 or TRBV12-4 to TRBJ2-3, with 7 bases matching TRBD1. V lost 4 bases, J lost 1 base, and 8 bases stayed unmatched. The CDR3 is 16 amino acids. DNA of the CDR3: TGTGCCAGCAGTTATTCGACAGGGTGGGGCACAGATACGCAGTATTTT. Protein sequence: CASSYSTGWGTDTQYF.

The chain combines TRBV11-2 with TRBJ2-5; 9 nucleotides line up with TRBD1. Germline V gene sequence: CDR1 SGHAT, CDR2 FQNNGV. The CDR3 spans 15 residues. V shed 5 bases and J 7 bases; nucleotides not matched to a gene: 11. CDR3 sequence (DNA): TGTGCCAGCAGCAGGGGACAGGGACCTGCGGTGACCCAGTACTTC. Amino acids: CASSRGQGPAVTQYF. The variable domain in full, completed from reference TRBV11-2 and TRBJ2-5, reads EAGVAQSPRYKIIEKRQSVAFWCNPISGHATLYWYQQILGQGPKLLIQFQNNGVVDDSQLPKDRFSAERLKGVDSTLKIQPAKLEDSAVYLCASSRGQGPAVTQYFGPGTRLLVL.

Here the CDR3 DNA reads TGTGCCAGCAGCCGATCCCTCTTGGGAAGGGATACGCAGTATTTT. Protein: CASSRSLLGRDTQYF. The chain is built from TRBV3-1 and TRBJ2-3; no clear D. From germline, CDR1 is LGHDT and CDR2 YNNKEL (reference sequence). Trimming removed 4 bases from V and 6 bases from J, with 17 bases in between. There are 15 residues in the CDR3.

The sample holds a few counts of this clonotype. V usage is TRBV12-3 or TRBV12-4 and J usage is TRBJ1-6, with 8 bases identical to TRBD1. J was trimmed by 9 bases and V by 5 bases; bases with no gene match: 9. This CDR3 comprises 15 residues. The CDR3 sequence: CASSGQGPFVSPLHF. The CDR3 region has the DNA TGTGCCAGCAGTGGACAGGGCCCCTTCGTTTCACCCCTCCACTTT.

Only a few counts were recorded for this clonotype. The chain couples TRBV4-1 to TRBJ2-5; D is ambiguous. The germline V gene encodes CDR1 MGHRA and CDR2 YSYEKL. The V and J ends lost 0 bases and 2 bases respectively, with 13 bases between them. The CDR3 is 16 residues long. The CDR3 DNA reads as TGCGCCAGCAGCCAAGATTTCGCAGCGCGTCAAGAGACCCAGTACTTC. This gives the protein CASSQDFAARQETQYF.

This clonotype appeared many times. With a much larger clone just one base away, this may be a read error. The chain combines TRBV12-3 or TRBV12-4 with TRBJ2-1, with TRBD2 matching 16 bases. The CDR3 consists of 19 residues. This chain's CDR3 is CTSSSGTSGRARSYNEQFF. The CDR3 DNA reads TGTACCAGCAGTTCAGGGACTAGCGGGAGGGCCAGGTCCTACAATGAGCAGTTCTTC.

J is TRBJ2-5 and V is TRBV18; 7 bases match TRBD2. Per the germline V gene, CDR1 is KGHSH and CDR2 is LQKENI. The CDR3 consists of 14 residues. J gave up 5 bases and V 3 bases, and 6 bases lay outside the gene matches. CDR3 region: CASSPPTSRETQYF. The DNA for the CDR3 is TGTGCCAGCTCACCGCCGACTAGCAGGGAGACCCAGTACTTC.

The CDR3 sequence: CSARSGQGGQPQHF. DNA for the CDR3: TGCAGTGCTAGGTCGGGACAGGGAGGTCAGCCCCAGCATTTT. This chain links TRBV20-1 with TRBJ1-5; 9 bases match TRBD1. Germline V gene data show CDR1 as DFQATT and CDR2 as SNEGSKA (reference sequence). V dropped 3 bases and J dropped 6; count of bases not matched to a gene: 6. The CDR3 has 14 amino acids.

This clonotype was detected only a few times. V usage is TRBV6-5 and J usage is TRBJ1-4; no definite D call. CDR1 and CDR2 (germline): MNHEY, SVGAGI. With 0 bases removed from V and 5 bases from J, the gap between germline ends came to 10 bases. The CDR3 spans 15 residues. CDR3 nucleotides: TGTGCCAGCAGTTACTCGAGGACGGAGAATGAAAAACTGTTTTTT. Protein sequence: CASSYSRTENEKLFF.

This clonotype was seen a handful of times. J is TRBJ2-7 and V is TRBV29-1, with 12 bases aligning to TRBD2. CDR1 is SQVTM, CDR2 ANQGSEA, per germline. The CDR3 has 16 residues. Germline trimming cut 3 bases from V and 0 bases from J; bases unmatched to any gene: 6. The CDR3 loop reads CSVDGGLAGSSYEQYF. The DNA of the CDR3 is TGCAGCGTTGATGGTGGACTAGCGGGGAGCTCCTACGAGCAGTACTTC.

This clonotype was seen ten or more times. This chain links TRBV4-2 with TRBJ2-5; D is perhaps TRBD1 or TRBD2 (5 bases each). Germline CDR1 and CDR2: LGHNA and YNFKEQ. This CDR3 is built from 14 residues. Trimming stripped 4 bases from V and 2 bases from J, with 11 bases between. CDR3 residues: CASSPQGAQETQYF. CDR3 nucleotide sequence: TGTGCCAGCAGCCCCCAGGGAGCACAAGAGACCCAGTACTTC.

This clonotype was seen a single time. The CDR3 DNA is TGTGCCAGCAGCTTAGCGAACCGGGCCTACGAGCAGTACTTC. Translating gives CASSLANRAYEQYF. V is TRBV7-2 and J is TRBJ2-7; D remains ambiguous. This CDR3 contains 14 residues. The germline CDR1 and CDR2 sequences are SGHTA and FQGNSA. V lost 0 bases, J lost 2 bases, and 8 bases lay in between.

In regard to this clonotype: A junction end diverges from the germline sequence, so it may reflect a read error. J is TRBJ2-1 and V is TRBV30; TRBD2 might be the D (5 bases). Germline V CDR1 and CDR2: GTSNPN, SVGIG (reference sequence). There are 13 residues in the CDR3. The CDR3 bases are TGTGCCTGGAGTGGGGGAGACTACAGTGAGCAGTTCTTC. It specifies CAWSGGDYSEQFF.

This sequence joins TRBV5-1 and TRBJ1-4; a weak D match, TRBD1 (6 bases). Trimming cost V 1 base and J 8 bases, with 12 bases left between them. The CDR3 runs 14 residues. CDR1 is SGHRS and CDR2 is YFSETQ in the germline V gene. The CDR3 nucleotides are TGCGCCAGCAGCTTGACAGGGCCTAGGGAAAAACTGTTTTTT. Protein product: CASSLTGPREKLFF. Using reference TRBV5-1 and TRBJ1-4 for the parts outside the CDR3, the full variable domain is KAGVTQTPRYLIKTRGQQVTLSCSPISGHRSVSWYQQTPGQGLQFLFEYFSETQRNKGNFPGRFSGRQFSNSRSEMNVSTLELGDSALYLCASSLTGPREKLFFGSGTQLSVL.

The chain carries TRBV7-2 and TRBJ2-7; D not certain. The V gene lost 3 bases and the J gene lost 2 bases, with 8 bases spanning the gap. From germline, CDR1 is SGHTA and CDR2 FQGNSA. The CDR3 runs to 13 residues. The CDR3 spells CASSFSPPYEQYF. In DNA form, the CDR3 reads TGTGCCAGCAGCTTTTCCCCCCCCTACGAGCAGTACTTC.

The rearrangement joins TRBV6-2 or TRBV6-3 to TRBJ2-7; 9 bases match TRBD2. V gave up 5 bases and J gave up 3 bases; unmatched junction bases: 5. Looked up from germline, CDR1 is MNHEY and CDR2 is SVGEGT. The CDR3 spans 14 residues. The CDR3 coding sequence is TGTGCCAGCAGTCAGGGACTAGCTAACTACGAGCAGTACTTC. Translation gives CASSQGLANYEQYF.

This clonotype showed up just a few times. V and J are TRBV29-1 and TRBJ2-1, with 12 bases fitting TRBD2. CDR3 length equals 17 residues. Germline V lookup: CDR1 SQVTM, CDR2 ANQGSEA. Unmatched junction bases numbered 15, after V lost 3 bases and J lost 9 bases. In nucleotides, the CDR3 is TGCAGCGTTGATACTCAGAAGGGACTAGCGGGTGTCGGTGAGCAGTTCTTC. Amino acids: CSVDTQKGLAGVGEQFF.

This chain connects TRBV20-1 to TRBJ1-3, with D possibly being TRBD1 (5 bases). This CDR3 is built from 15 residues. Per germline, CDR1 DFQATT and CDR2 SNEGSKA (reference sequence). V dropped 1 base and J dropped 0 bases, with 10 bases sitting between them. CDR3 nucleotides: TGCAGTGCTAGAGTTGGGGGGAGCTCTGGAAACACCATATATTTT. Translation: CSARVGGSSGNTIYF.

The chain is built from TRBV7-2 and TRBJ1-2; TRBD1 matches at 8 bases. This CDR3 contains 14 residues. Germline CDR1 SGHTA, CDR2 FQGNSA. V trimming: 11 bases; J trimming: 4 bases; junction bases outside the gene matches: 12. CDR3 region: CASKGRGQGYGYTF. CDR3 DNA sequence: TGTGCCTCGAAAGGCAGGGGGCAGGGCTATGGCTACACCTTC.